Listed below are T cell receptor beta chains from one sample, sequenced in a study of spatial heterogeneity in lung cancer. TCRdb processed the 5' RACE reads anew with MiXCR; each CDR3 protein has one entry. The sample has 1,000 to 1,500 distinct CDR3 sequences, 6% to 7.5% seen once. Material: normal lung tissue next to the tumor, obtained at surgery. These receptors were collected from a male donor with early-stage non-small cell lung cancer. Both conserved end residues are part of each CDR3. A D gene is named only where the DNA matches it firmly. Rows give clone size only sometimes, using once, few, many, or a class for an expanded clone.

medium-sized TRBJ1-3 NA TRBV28 TGTGCCAGCAGGATAACCCTGGGACGGAGCTCTGGAAACACCATATATTTT CASRITLGRSSGNTIYF
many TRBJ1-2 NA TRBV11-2 TGTGCCAGCAGCTTAGATCAGAGCGGGGGGACACACTATGGCTACACCTTC CASSLDQSGGTHYGYTF
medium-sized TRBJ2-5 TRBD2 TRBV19 TGTGCCAGTAGTACCCAGCGGGACGAGACCCAGTACTTC CASSTQRDETQYF
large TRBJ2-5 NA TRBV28 TGTGCCAGCAGTTTTGACCGGTCCCAAGAGACCCAGTACTTC CASSFDRSQETQYF
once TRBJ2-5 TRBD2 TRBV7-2 TGTGCCAGCAGCTTAGAACTAGCGGGGGCCCAGTACTTC CASSLELAGAQYF
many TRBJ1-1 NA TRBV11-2 TGTGCCAGCAGCTTAGATCAGGGCAGGCTCACTGAAGCTTTCTTT CASSLDQGRLTEAFF
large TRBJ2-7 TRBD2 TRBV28 TGTGCCAGCAGTTTTACGGGAGGGGGACCCGAGCAGTACTTC CASSFTGGGPEQYF
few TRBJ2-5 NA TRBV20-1 TGCAGTGCTAGAGACCCCAAGCAACAGGGAGAGACCCATTACTTC CSARDPKQQGETHYF
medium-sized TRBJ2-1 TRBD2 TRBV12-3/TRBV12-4 TGTGCCAGCAGTCTACGGACTAGCGGGGACAATGAGCAGTTCTTC CASSLRTSGDNEQFF
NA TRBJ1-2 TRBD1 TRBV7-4 TGTGCCAGCAGCTTTTACTTGGTTACAGGGGATGGCTACACCTTC CASSFYLVTGDGYTF
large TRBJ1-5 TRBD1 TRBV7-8 TGTGCCAGCAGCGGACATGGGGACAGCCGCAATCAGCCCCAGCATTTT CASSGHGDSRNQPQHF
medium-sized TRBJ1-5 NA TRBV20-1 TGCAGTGCTCCTCCGGGAGTTGGTCAGCCCCAGCATTTT CSAPPGVGQPQHF
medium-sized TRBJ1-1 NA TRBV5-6 TGTGCCAGCAGCTTGGTGACAGCTCAGACTGAAGCTTTCTTT CASSLVTAQTEAFF
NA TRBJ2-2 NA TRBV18 TGTGCCAGCTCACCACCGGGTGGAGCCGGGGAGCTGTTTTTT CASSPPGGAGELFF